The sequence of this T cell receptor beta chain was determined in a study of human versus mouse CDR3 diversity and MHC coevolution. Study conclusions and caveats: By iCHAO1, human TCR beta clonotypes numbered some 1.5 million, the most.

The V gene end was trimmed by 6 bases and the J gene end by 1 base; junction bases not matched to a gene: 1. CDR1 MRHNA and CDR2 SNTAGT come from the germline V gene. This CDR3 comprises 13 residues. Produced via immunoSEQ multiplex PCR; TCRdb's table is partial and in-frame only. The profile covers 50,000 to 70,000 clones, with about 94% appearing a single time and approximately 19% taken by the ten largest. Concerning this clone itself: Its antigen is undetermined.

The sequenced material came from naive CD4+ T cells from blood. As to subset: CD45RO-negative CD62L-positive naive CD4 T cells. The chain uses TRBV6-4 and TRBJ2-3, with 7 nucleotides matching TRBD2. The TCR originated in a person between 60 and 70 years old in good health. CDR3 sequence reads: CASRTSGTDTQYF. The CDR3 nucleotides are TGTGCCAGCAGAACTAGCGGCACAGATACGCAGTATTTT.